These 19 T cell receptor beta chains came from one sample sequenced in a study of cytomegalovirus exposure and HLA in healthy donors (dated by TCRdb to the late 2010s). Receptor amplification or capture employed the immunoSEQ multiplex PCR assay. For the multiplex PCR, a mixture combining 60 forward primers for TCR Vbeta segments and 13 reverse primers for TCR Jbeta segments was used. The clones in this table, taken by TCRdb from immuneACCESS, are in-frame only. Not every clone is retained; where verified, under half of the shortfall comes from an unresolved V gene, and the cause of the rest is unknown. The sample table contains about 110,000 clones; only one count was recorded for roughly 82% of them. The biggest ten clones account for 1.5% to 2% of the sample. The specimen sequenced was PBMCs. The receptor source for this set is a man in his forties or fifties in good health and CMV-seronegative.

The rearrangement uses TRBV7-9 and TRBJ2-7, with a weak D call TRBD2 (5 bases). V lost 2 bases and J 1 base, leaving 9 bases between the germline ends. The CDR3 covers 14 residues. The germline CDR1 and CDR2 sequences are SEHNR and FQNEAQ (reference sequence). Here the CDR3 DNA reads TGTGCCAGCAGCTTACTAGGAGGTTCCTACGAGCAGTACTTC. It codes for CASSLLGGSYEQYF.

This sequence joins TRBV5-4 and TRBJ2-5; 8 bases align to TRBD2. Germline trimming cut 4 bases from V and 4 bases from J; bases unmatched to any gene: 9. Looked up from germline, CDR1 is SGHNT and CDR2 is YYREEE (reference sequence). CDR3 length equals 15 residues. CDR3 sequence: CASSHRLATGETQYF. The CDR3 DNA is TGTGCCAGCAGCCATCGACTAGCGACGGGAGAGACCCAGTACTTC.

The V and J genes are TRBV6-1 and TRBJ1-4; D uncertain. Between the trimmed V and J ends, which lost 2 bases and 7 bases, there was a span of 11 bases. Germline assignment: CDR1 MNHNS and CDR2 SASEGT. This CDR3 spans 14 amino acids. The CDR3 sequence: CASSENTVSEKLFF. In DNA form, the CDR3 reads TGTGCCAGCAGTGAAAACACAGTATCTGAAAAACTGTTTTTT.

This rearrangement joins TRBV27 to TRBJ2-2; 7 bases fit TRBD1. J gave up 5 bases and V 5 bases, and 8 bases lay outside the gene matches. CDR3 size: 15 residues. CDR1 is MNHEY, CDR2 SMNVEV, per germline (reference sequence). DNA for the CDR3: TGTGCCAGCAGTCCCCTTATACAGGGGACCGGGGAGCTGTTTTTT. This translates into CASSPLIQGTGELFF.

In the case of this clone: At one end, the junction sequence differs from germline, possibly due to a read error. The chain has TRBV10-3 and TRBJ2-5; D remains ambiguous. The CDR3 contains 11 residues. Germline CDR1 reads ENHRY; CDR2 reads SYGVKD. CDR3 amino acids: CAIRSQDTQYF. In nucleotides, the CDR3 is TGTGCCATCAGGAGTCAAGATACCCAGTACTTC.

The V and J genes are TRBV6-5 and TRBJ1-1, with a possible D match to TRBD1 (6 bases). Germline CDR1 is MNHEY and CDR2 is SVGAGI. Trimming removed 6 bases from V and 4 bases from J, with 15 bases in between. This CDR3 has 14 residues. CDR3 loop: CASRGVGAGTEAFF. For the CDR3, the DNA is TGTGCCAGCAGGGGGGTGGGGGCCGGCACTGAAGCTTTCTTT.

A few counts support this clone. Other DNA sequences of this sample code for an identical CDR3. The CDR3 loop is CASSLDGANTGELFF. CDR3 nucleotide sequence: TGCGCCAGCAGCTTGGACGGAGCGAACACCGGGGAGCTGTTTTTT. The rearrangement uses TRBV5-1 and TRBJ2-2; no clear D. The V end lost 0 bases, the J end lost 0 bases, and 6 bases lay between the germline ends. CDR3 size: 15 residues. The germline gives CDR1 SGHRS, CDR2 YFSETQ.

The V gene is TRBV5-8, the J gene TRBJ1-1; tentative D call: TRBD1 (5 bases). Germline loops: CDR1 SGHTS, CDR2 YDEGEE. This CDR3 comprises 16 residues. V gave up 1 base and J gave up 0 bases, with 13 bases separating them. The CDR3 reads CASSLFGGVLNTEAFF. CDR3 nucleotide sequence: TGTGCCAGCAGCTTGTTTGGGGGGGTTTTGAACACTGAAGCTTTCTTT.

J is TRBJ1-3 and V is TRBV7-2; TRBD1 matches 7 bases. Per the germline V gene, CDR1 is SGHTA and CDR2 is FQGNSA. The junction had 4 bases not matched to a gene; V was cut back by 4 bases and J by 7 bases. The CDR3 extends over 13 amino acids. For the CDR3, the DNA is TGTGCCAGCAGCTCATTACAGGGGAACACCATATATTTT. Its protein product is CASSSLQGNTIYF.

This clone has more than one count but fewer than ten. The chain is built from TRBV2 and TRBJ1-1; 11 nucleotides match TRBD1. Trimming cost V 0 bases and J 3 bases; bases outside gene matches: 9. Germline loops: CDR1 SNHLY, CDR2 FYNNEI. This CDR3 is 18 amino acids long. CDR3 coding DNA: TGTGCCAGCAGTGAAGCGCTAAGGGGGACAGGGGGTTACACTGAAGCTTTCTTT. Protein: CASSEALRGTGGYTEAFF.

Here the CDR3 DNA reads TGTGCCAGCAGCTTCTCAGACAGGGTCGCTGAAGCTTTCTTT. It specifies CASSFSDRVAEAFF. This rearrangement joins TRBV5-4 to TRBJ1-1; 7 nucleotides match TRBD1. The germline gives CDR1 SGHNT, CDR2 YYREEE (reference sequence). The V segment lost 2 bases and the J segment 6 bases; nucleotides outside the gene matches: 7. CDR3 length: 14 residues. The variable domain in full, completed from reference TRBV5-4 and TRBJ1-1, reads ETGVTQSPTHLIKTRGQQVTLRCSSQSGHNTVSWYQQALGQGPQFIFQYYREEENGRGNFPPRFSGLQFPNYSSELNVNALELDDSALYLCASSFSDRVAEAFFGQGTRLTVV.

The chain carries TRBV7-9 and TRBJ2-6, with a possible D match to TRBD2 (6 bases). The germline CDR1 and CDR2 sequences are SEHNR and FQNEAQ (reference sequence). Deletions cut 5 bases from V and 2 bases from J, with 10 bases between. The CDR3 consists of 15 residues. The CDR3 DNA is TGTGCCAGCAGCGGAGGAGGGCCTGGGGCCAACGTCCTGACTTTC. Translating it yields CASSGGGPGANVLTF. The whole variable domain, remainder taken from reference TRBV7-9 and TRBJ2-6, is DTGVSQNPRHKITKRGQNVTFRCDPISEHNRLYWYRQTLGQGPEFLTYFQNEAQLEKSRLLSDRFSAERPKGSFSTLEIQRTEQGDSAMYLCASSGGGPGANVLTFGAGSRLTVL.

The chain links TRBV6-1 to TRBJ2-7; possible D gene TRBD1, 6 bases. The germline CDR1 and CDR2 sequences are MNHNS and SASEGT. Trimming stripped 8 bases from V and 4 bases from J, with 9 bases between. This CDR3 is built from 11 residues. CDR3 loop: CASRTEYEQYV. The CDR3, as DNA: TGTGCCAGCCGGACAGAATACGAGCAGTACGTC.

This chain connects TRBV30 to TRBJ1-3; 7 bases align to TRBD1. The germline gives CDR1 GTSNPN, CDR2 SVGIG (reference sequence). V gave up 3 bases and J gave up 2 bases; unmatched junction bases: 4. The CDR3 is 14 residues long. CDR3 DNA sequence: TGTGCCTGGAGGACAACAGGGGCTGGAAACACCATATATTTT. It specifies CAWRTTGAGNTIYF. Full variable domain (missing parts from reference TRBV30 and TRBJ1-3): SQTIHQWPATLVQPVGSPLSLECTVEGTSNPNLYWYRQAAGRGLQLLFYSVGIGQISSEVPQNLSASRPQDRQFILSSKKLLLSDSGFYLCAWRTTGAGNTIYFGEGSWLTVV.

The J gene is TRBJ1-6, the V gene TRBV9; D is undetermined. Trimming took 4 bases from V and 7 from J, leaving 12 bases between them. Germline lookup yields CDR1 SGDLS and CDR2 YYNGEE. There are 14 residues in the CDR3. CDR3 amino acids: CASSLRWENSPLHF. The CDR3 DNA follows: TGTGCCAGCAGCCTTCGTTGGGAGAATTCACCCCTCCACTTT.

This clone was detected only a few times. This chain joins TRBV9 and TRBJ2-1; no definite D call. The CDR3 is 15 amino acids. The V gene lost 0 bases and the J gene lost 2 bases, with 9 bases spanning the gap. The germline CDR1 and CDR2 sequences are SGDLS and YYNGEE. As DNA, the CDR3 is TGTGCCAGCAGCGTAGACGAGCCCCCCTACAATGAGCAGTTCTTC. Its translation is CASSVDEPPYNEQFF.

CDR3: CASSRPGTQKEKLFF. In DNA form, the CDR3 reads TGTGCCAGTAGTCGACCGGGGACACAGAAGGAAAAACTGTTTTTT. The chain carries TRBV19 and TRBJ1-4, with D perhaps matching TRBD1 (6 bases). Germline V lookup: CDR1 LNHDA, CDR2 SQIVND (reference sequence). V was trimmed by 5 bases and J by 8 bases, leaving 18 bases between them. CDR3 length equals 15 residues. The complete variable domain, with remaining parts taken from reference TRBV19 and TRBJ1-4, reads DGGITQSPKYLFRKEGQNVTLSCEQNLNHDAMYWYRQDPGQGLRLIYYSQIVNDFQKGDIAEGYSVSREKKESFPLTVTSAQKNPTAFYLCASSRPGTQKEKLFFGSGTQLSVL.

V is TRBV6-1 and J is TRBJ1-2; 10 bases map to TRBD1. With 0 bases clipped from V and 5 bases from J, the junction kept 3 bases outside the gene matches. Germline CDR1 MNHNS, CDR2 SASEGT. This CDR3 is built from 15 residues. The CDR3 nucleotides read TGTGCCAGCAGTGAAGCCGGGACAGGGGTTTATGGCTACACCTTC. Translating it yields CASSEAGTGVYGYTF.

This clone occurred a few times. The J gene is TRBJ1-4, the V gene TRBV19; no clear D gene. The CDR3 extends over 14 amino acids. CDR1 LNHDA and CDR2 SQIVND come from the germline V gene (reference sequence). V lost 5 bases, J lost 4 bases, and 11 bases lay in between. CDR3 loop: CASSLRGINEKLFF. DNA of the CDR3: TGTGCCAGTAGTCTCCGCGGGATTAATGAAAAACTGTTTTTT.